Listed here are 32 T cell receptor beta chains from one sample, sequenced in a study of shared clonotypes between healthy human individuals (dated by TCRdb to the early 2020s). The library was built by means of the immunoSEQ multiplex PCR assay. This immuneACCESS table, as held by TCRdb, lists in-frame sequences with V and J called but not all clones. Of the missing ones, under half trace to an unresolved V gene in checked studies; the others have no known cause. The sample includes a few million clones, with around 92% observed a single time. The biggest ten clones account for approximately 0.4% of the sample. Sequenced material: naive CD4+ T cells from PBMCs. In light of the paper, this sample's cell subset or site label describes: CD45RA+ positively selected. These receptors came from a man aged 18 to 35 in good health. Some clones in this sample may be carry-over from other donors' samples.

The chain employs TRBV27 and TRBJ2-2; maybe TRBD2 (5 bases). Deletions cut 5 bases from V and 6 bases from J, with 10 bases between. Germline V gene sequence: CDR1 MNHEY, CDR2 SMNVEV (reference sequence). There are 13 residues in the CDR3. The CDR3 sequence: CASSDRGSGELFF. For the CDR3, the DNA is TGTGCCAGCAGTGACCGGGGATCCGGGGAGCTGTTTTTT.

This chain links TRBV5-8 with TRBJ2-3; no reliable D call. Trimming shortened V by 3 bases and J by 2 bases, and 10 bases separated the two germline ends. Germline V lookup: CDR1 SGHTS, CDR2 YDEGEE. The CDR3 sequence is 14 residues long. CDR3 residues: CASSSVSTTDTQYF. CDR3 nucleotides: TGTGCCAGCAGCTCCGTCAGTACCACAGATACGCAGTATTTT.

V and J are TRBV10-3 and TRBJ2-1, with D tentatively TRBD2 (6 bases). Trimming took off 6 bases at V and 8 bases at J, with 23 bases between the two ends. The CDR3 consists of 16 residues. Germline lookup yields CDR1 ENHRY and CDR2 SYGVKD. CDR3 loop: CAIRQDPTRTTYEQFF. DNA for the CDR3: TGTGCCATCAGACAGGACCCAACGCGGACTACATATGAGCAGTTCTTC.

Here the CDR3 reads CASGKGTAGQETQYF. The CDR3 nucleotides are TGTGCTAGTGGTAAAGGGACAGCAGGACAAGAGACCCAGTACTTC. V and J are TRBV12-5 and TRBJ2-5; 7 bases are shared with TRBD1. The ends lost 5 bases at V and 2 bases at J; junction bases unmatched: 8. The CDR3 has 15 residues. Looked up from germline, CDR1 is LGHNT and CDR2 is FRNRAP.

The chain has TRBV9 and TRBJ2-5; unclear D gene. The CDR3 totals 14 residues. V was trimmed by 2 bases and J by 5 bases, leaving 13 bases between them. CDR1 is SGDLS, CDR2 YYNGEE, per germline. CDR3 in amino acids: CASSVDGVRETQYF. DNA for the CDR3: TGTGCCAGCAGCGTCGACGGAGTACGGGAGACCCAGTACTTC.

This chain links TRBV18 with TRBJ2-7, with 9 nucleotides matching TRBD2. The CDR3 totals 20 residues. The V gene end was trimmed by 4 bases and the J gene end by 6 bases; junction bases not matched to a gene: 25. Looked up from germline, CDR1 is KGHSH and CDR2 is LQKENI. CDR3 sequence reads: CASSQTALTWGAGGRFEQYF. The CDR3 bases are TGTGCCAGCTCACAAACGGCCCTAACCTGGGGGGCGGGAGGGCGCTTCGAGCAGTACTTC. Supplemented by reference TRBV18 and TRBJ2-7, the full variable domain reads NAGVMQNPRHLVRRRGQEARLRCSPMKGHSHVYWYRQLPEEGLKFMVYLQKENIIDESGMPKERFSAEFPKEGPSILRIQQVVRGDSAAYFCASSQTALTWGAGGRFEQYFGPGTRLTVT.

This sequence joins TRBV4-1 and TRBJ1-4, with unresolved D. CDR3 size: 14 residues. Trimming stripped 1 base from V and 7 bases from J, with 10 bases between. In germline, CDR1 is MGHRA, CDR2 YSYEKL. CDR3 sequence (DNA): TGCGCCAGCAGCCAAGGGCAGGTCGGTGAAAAACTGTTTTTT. It translates to CASSQGQVGEKLFF.

This clone was found a few times. The chain employs TRBV10-2 and TRBJ2-7; no clear D gene. CDR1 is WSHSY, CDR2 SAAADI, per germline. V shed 4 bases and J shed 1 base, with 11 bases lying between them. CDR3 length: 14 amino acids. CDR3 amino acids: CASSGSAQSYEQYF. CDR3 bases: TGCGCCAGCAGTGGGTCGGCCCAATCCTACGAGCAGTACTTC.

J is TRBJ1-3 and V is TRBV7-6; no reliable D call. Germline CDR1 reads SGHVS; CDR2 reads FNYEAQ. CDR3 length: 17 residues. V lost 0 bases to trimming and J lost 0 bases, with 12 bases between them. In DNA form, the CDR3 reads TGTGCCAGCAGCTTAGCGAGGGCACCGGGCTCTGGAAACACCATATATTTT. Its translation is CASSLARAPGSGNTIYF.

The V gene is TRBV7-9, the J gene TRBJ2-3, with D perhaps being TRBD1 or TRBD2 (5 bases each). Trimming removed 5 bases from V and 4 bases from J, with 13 bases in between. The CDR3 spans 14 residues. The V gene's germline CDR1 is SEHNR and CDR2 FQNEAQ (reference sequence). CDR3 sequence (DNA): TGTGCCAGCAGCCCTCTCCGGGACGCAGATACGCAGTATTTT. Encoded protein: CASSPLRDADTQYF.

The rearrangement uses TRBV9 and TRBJ1-2; D might be TRBD1 (5 bases). Germline values: CDR1 SGDLS, CDR2 YYNGEE. The CDR3 sequence is 15 residues long. The V end lost 2 bases, the J end lost 7 bases, and 18 bases lay between the germline ends. The CDR3 is CASSVGSSWDGGYTF. The CDR3, as DNA: TGTGCCAGCAGCGTTGGGTCATCCTGGGACGGTGGCTACACCTTC.

The chain is built from TRBV4-2 and TRBJ2-7, with 10 bases identical to TRBD2. V lost 5 bases and J lost 7; bases outside the gene matches: 11. The germline CDR1 and CDR2 sequences are LGHNA and YNFKEQ. The CDR3 runs 15 residues. The CDR3 protein is CASSEGLAGVSEQYF. The CDR3 DNA follows: TGTGCCAGCAGCGAAGGGCTAGCGGGAGTCAGTGAGCAGTACTTC.

The rearrangement uses TRBV5-1 and TRBJ2-1, with D perhaps matching TRBD1 or TRBD2 (5 bases each). CDR1 is SGHRS, CDR2 YFSETQ, per germline. This CDR3 is built from 15 residues. V lost 8 bases and J lost 3, with 18 bases in between. The CDR3 reads CASMRNRGLYNEQFF. The CDR3 region has the DNA TGCGCCAGTATGAGGAATCGGGGCCTCTACAATGAGCAGTTCTTC.

The chain is built from TRBV11-2 and TRBJ2-5, with TRBD1 matching over 7 bases. There are 14 residues in the CDR3. J gave up 5 bases and V 3 bases, and 6 bases lay outside the gene matches. Germline V gene sequence: CDR1 SGHAT, CDR2 FQNNGV. CDR3 sequence (DNA): TGTGCCAGCAGCTTCACAGGGGATTCGGAGACCCAGTACTTC. This encodes CASSFTGDSETQYF.

CDR3 sequence: CASSFWGQGAYEQYF. The CDR3 DNA reads as TGTGCCAGCAGTTTCTGGGGACAGGGTGCCTACGAGCAGTACTTC. The chain combines TRBV5-6 with TRBJ2-7; 9 bases match TRBD1. The ends lost 5 bases at V and 2 bases at J; junction bases unmatched: 8. The germline V gene has CDR1 SGHDT and CDR2 YYEEEE. This CDR3 contains 15 residues.

V and J are TRBV5-4 and TRBJ1-2; 7 bases are shared with TRBD1. V lost 4 bases and J lost 1; bases outside the gene matches: 7. CDR1 is SGHNT, CDR2 YYREEE, per germline (reference sequence). This CDR3 comprises 15 residues. The CDR3 DNA reads TGTGCCAGCAGCCGCCCGACAGGGAATAACTATGGCTACACCTTC. It translates to CASSRPTGNNYGYTF.

This clone was observed a handful of times. Other nucleotide sequences from this sample produce the same CDR3. The chain is built from TRBV30 and TRBJ1-5; D is unresolved. Trimming took 0 bases from V and 4 from J, leaving 4 bases between them. CDR1 is GTSNPN, CDR2 SVGIG, per germline (reference sequence). The CDR3 spans 12 residues. CDR3 loop: CAWSVLNQPQHF. The DNA for the CDR3 is TGTGCCTGGAGTGTTTTAAATCAGCCCCAGCATTTT. The entire variable domain, with the rest obtained from reference TRBV30 and TRBJ1-5, is as follows: SQTIHQWPATLVQPVGSPLSLECTVEGTSNPNLYWYRQAAGRGLQLLFYSVGIGQISSEVPQNLSASRPQDRQFILSSKKLLLSDSGFYLCAWSVLNQPQHFGDGTRLSIL.

This chain uses TRBV18 with TRBJ1-3; perhaps TRBD1 as D (5 bases). V gave up 0 bases and J gave up 6 bases, with 6 bases separating them. The CDR3 length is 13 residues. CDR1 is KGHSH, CDR2 LQKENI, per germline. The CDR3 coding sequence is TGTGCCAGCTCACCACCGGGGGTAAACACCATATATTTT. This encodes CASSPPGVNTIYF.

A remark on this clone: This sample includes further DNA sequences coding for the same CDR3. V usage is TRBV18 and J usage is TRBJ1-1; D uncertain. The V end lost 4 bases, the J end lost 3 bases, and 9 bases lay between the germline ends. Germline CDR1 reads KGHSH; CDR2 reads LQKENI. CDR3 length: 13 amino acids. The CDR3 coding sequence is TGTGCCAGCTCACAGGGAAGGGACACTGAAGCTTTCTTT. Translated, it gives CASSQGRDTEAFF.

CDR3 nucleotide sequence: TGTGCCACCAGCAGAGGTGCTCACGGGACTAGAGGCTACGAGCAGTACTTC. Amino acid sequence: CATSRGAHGTRGYEQYF. The rearrangement links TRBV15 to TRBJ2-7; 8 nucleotides align to TRBD2. This CDR3 has 17 amino acids. Trimming removed 1 base from V and 3 bases from J; junction bases left unmatched: 11. Germline V CDR1 and CDR2: LNHNV, YYDKDF (reference sequence).

The genes are TRBV7-6 and TRBJ2-6, with D maybe TRBD1 (6 bases). V lost 6 bases and J lost 0, with 15 bases in between. The CDR3 has 17 amino acids. CDR1 and CDR2 (germline): SGHVS, FNYEAQ. The CDR3 is CASSGGGKNSGANVLTF. The CDR3 DNA sequence: TGTGCCAGCAGTGGTGGGGGCAAAAACTCTGGGGCCAACGTCCTGACTTTC.

V is TRBV7-3 and J is TRBJ2-2, with D possibly TRBD2 on 6 matching bases. The CDR3 runs to 16 residues. Germline CDR1 SGHTA, CDR2 FQGTGA. V lost 5 bases to trimming and J lost 1 base, with 14 bases between them. CDR3 residues: CASSRTGTVNTGELFF. The CDR3 DNA reads TGTGCCAGCAGCCGGACCGGGACTGTGAACACCGGGGAGCTGTTTTTT.

V gene TRBV9 combines with J gene TRBJ1-2; the D is unclear. Germline V gene lookup returns CDR1 SGDLS and CDR2 YYNGEE. This CDR3 spans 15 amino acids. Trimming shortened V by 0 bases and J by 3 bases, and 12 bases separated the two germline ends. The CDR3 nucleotides are TGTGCCAGCAGCGTAGTCCCGGGCTTGCACTATGGCTACACCTTC. This gives the protein CASSVVPGLHYGYTF.

This chain uses TRBV4-3 with TRBJ2-1; 8 bases fit TRBD2. After removal of 4 bases from V and 2 bases from J, the junction contained 10 bases not matched to a gene. This CDR3 spans 17 amino acids. CDR1 is LGHNA, CDR2 YSLEER, per germline. The CDR3 DNA follows: TGCGCCAGCAGCCGCAGTTTGGCTAGCGGGCCCTACAATGAGCAGTTCTTC. It encodes CASSRSLASGPYNEQFF.

The chain joins TRBV5-4 to TRBJ1-1; D remains unclear. CDR1 SGHNT and CDR2 YYREEE come from the germline V gene (reference sequence). There are 13 residues in the CDR3. The V and J ends lost 2 bases and 1 base respectively, with 6 bases between them. The CDR3 DNA sequence: TGTGCCAGCAGCTTTCAGGAGAACACTGAAGCTTTCTTT. This codes for CASSFQENTEAFF.

V and J are TRBV7-2 and TRBJ1-1; D gene unclear. This CDR3 is built from 13 residues. V lost 7 bases and J 1 base, leaving 10 bases between the germline ends. CDR1 and CDR2 from the germline V gene are SGHTA and FQGNSA. The chain's CDR3 is CASTLRQNTEAFF. The CDR3 nucleotides read TGTGCCAGCACCTTGAGACAGAACACTGAAGCTTTCTTT.

The table lists this clone with a count of one. The CDR3 region is CASSDSLGRADEKLFF. CDR3 sequence (DNA): TGTGCCAGCAGTGATTCCTTGGGCAGGGCGGATGAAAAACTGTTTTTT. V is TRBV2 and J is TRBJ1-4; D possibly corresponds to TRBD1 (5 bases). The V end was cut by 3 bases, the J end by 6 bases, with 17 bases between. Germline values: CDR1 SNHLY, CDR2 FYNNEI. CDR3 length equals 16 residues.

The V gene is TRBV7-2, the J gene TRBJ1-2; 7 bases align to TRBD1. J lost 8 bases, V lost 2 bases, and 11 bases had no gene match. This CDR3 has 15 amino acids. Per germline, CDR1 SGHTA and CDR2 FQGNSA. This chain's CDR3 is CASSLNYRGGEGYTF. The DNA of the CDR3 is TGTGCCAGCAGCTTAAATTACAGGGGTGGGGAAGGCTACACCTTC.

The rearrangement joins TRBV5-1 to TRBJ1-1; 8 bases map to TRBD1. This CDR3 region has 13 residues. Germline assignment: CDR1 SGHRS and CDR2 YFSETQ. J lost 8 bases, V lost 3 bases, and 6 bases had no gene match. CDR3 amino acids: CASSSPGQAEAFF. The CDR3 nucleotides are TGCGCCAGCAGCTCCCCGGGACAGGCGGAAGCTTTCTTT.

This clone came up once. The rearrangement joins TRBV4-1 to TRBJ2-2; 11 bases align to TRBD1. The CDR3 totals 16 residues. Germline loops: CDR1 MGHRA, CDR2 YSYEKL. The V and J ends lost 4 bases and 6 bases, in that order; junction bases with no gene match: 7. Written as DNA, the CDR3 is TGCGCCAGCAGCCGAGGGGGGACAGGGGGTTCCGGGGAGCTGTTTTTT. This encodes CASSRGGTGGSGELFF.

As regards this clone: The sample has other DNA sequences that encode this CDR3 too. The chain combines TRBV6-5 with TRBJ2-7; TRBD2 aligns across 12 bases. The CDR3 totals 14 residues. Germline CDR1 MNHEY, CDR2 SVGAGI. The junction had 1 base not matched to a gene; V was cut back by 5 bases and J by 2 bases. CDR3 DNA: TGTGCCAGCAGTCGACTAGCGGGAGCCTACGAGCAGTACTTC. Its protein is CASSRLAGAYEQYF.

The chain has TRBV29-1 and TRBJ2-2; D gene ambiguous. V lost 7 bases and J lost 3, with 9 bases in between. Germline CDR1 is SQVTM and CDR2 is ANQGSEA. The CDR3 spans 12 residues. CDR3 coding DNA: TGCAGCGGCAATAAGTACACCGGGGAGCTGTTTTTT. Its protein product is CSGNKYTGELFF.